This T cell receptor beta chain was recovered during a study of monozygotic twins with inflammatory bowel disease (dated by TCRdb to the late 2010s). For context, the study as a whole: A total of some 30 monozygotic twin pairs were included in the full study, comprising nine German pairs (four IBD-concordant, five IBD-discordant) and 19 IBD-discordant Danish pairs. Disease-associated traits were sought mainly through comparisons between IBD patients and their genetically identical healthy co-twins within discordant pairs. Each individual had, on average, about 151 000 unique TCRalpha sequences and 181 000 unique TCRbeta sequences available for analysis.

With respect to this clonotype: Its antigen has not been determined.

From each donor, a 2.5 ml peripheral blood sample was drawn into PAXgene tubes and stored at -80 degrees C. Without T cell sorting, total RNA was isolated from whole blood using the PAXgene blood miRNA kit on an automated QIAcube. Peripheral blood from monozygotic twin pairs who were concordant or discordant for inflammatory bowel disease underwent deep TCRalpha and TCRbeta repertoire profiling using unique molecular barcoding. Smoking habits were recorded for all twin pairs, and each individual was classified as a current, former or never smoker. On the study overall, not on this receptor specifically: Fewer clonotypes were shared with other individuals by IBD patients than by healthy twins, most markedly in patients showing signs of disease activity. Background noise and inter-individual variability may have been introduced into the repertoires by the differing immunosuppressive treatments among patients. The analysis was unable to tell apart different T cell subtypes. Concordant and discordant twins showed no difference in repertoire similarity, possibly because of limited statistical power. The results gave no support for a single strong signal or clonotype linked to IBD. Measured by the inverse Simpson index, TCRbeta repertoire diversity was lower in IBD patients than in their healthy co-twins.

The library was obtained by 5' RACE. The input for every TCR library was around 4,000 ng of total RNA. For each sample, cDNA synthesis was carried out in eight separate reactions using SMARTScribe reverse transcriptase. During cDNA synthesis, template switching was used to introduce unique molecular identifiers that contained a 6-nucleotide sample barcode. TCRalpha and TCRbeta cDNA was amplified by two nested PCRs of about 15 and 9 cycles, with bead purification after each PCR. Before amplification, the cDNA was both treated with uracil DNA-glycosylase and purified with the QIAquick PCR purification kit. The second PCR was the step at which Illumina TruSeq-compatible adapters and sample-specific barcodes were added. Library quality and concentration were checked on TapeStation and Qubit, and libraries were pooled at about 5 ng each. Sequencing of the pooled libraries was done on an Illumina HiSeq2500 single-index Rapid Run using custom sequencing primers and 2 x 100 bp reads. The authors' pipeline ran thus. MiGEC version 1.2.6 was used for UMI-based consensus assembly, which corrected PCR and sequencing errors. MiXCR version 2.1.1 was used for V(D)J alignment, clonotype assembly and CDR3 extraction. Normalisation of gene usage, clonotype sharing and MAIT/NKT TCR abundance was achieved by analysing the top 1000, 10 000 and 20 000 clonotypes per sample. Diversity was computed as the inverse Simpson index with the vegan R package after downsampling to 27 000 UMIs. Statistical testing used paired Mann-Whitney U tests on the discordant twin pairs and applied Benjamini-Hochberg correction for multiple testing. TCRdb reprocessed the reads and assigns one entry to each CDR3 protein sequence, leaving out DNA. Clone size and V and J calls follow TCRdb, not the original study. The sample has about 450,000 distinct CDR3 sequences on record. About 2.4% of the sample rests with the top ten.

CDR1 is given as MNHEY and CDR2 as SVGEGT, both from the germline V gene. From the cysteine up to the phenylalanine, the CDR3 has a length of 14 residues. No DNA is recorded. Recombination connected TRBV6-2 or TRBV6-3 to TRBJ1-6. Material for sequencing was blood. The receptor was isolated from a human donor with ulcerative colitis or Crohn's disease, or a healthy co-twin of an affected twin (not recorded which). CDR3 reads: CASSFTGGNSPLHF.